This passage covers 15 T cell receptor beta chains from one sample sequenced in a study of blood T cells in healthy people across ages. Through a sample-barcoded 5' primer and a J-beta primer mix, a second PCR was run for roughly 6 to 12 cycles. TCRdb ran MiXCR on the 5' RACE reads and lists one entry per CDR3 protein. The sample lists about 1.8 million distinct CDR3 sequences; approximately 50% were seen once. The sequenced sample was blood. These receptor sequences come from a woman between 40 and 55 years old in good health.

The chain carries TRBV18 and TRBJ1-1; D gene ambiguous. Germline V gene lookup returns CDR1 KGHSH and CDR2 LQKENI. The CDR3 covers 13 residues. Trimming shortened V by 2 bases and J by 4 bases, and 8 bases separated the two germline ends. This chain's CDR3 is CASSPRGITEAFF. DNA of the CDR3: TGTGCCAGCTCACCAAGAGGGATCACTGAAGCTTTCTTT.

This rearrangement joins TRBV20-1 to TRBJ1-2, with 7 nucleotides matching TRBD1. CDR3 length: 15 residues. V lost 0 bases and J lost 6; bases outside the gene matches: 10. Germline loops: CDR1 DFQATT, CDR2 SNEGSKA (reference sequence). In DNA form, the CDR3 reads TGCAGTGCTAGAGATACCCAGGGGGTGCAAAATGGCTACACCTTC. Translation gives CSARDTQGVQNGYTF.

In DNA, the CDR3 is TGTGCCAGCAGTCTAGGAGGAGTAGTAAGCGAGCAGTTCTTC. This codes for CASSLGGVVSEQFF. The gene calls are TRBV13 and TRBJ2-1; a weak D match, TRBD2 (5 bases). With 6 bases removed from V and 10 bases from J, the gap between germline ends came to 19 bases. Germline V gene sequence: CDR1 PRHDT, CDR2 FYEKMQ (reference sequence). The CDR3 contains 14 residues. Full variable domain (outside the CDR3, taken from reference TRBV13 and TRBJ2-1): AAGVIQSPRHLIKEKRETATLKCYPIPRHDTVYWYQQGPGQDPQFLISFYEKMQSDKGSIPDRFSAQQFSDYHSELNMSSLELGDSALYFCASSLGGVVSEQFFGPGTRLTVL.

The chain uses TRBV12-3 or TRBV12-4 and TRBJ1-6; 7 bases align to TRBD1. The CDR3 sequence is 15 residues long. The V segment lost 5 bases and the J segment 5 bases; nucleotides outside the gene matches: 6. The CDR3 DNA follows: TGTGCCAGCAGTCCCCGACAGGGTGATAATTCACCCCTCCACTTT. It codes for CASSPRQGDNSPLHF.

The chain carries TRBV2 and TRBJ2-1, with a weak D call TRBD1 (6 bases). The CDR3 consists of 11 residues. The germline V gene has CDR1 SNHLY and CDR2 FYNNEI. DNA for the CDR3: TGTGTTGGGGACACCTACAATGAGCAGTTCTTC. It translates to CVGDTYNEQFF.

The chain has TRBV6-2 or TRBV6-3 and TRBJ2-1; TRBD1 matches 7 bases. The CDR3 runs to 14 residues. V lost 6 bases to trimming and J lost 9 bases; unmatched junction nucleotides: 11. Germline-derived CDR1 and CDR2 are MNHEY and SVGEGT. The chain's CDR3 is CASRHPATGFEQFF. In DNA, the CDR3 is TGTGCCAGCAGACACCCCGCGACAGGGTTTGAGCAGTTCTTC.

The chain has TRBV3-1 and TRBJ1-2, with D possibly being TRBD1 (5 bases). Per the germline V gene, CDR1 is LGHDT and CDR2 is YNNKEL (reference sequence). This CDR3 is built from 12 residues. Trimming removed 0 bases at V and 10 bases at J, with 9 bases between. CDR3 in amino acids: CASSQDEGPYTF. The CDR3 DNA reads TGTGCCAGCAGCCAAGATGAGGGGCCCTACACCTTC.

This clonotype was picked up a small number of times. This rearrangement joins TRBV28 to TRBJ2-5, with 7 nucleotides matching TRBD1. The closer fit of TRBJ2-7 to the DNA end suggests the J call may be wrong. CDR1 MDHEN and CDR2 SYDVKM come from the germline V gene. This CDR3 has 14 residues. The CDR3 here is CASSEGAIRSEQYF. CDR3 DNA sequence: TGTGCCAGCAGCGAGGGGGCCATCCGCTCCGAGCAGTACTTC.

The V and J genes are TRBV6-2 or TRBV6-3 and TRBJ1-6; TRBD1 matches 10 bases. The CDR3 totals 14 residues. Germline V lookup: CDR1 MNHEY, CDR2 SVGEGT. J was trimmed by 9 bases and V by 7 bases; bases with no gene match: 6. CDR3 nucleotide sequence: TGTGCCAGCACGATTGGGACAGGGGTTTCACCCCTCCACTTT. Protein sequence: CASTIGTGVSPLHF.

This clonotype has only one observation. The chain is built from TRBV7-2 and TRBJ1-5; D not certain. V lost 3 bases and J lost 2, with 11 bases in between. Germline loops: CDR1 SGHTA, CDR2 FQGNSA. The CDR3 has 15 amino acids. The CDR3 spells CASSLHSVGNQPQHF. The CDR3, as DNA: TGTGCCAGCAGCTTGCACAGTGTCGGCAATCAGCCCCAGCATTTT.

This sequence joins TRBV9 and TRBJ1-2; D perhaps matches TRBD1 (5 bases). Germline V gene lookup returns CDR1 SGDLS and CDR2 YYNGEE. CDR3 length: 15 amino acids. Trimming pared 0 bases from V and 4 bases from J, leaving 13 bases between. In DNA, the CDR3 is TGTGCCAGCAGCGTAGATCTCCGGGGGGGCTATGGCTACACCTTC. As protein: CASSVDLRGGYGYTF.

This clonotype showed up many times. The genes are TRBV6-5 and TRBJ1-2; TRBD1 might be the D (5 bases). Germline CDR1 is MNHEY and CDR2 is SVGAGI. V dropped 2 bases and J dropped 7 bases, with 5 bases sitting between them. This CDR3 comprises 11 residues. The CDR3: CASSYRGGYTF. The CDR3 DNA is TGTGCCAGCAGTTACAGGGGTGGCTACACCTTC.

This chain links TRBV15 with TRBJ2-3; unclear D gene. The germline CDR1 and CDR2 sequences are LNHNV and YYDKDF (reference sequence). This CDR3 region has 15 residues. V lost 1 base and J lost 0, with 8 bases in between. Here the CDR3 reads CATSRVGSSTDTQYF. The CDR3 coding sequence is TGTGCCACCAGCAGAGTCGGCTCCAGCACAGATACGCAGTATTTT.

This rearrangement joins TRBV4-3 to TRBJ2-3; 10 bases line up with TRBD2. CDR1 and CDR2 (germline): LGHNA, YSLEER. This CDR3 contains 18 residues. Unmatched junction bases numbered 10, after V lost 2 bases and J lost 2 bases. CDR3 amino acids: CASSQYSPSGGNTDTQYF. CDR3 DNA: TGCGCCAGCAGCCAATATTCCCCTAGCGGGGGAAACACAGATACGCAGTATTTT.

CDR3: CASSHAPLLRQGVYEQYF. CDR3 DNA sequence: TGTGCCAGCAGCCACGCTCCTCTTCTTAGGCAGGGGGTGTACGAGCAGTACTTC. The chain carries TRBV6-2 or TRBV6-3 and TRBJ2-7; TRBD1 matches 7 bases. With V trimmed by 6 bases and J by 4 bases, 21 bases remained unmatched. The germline V gene has CDR1 MNHEY and CDR2 SVGEGT. The CDR3 length is 18 residues.